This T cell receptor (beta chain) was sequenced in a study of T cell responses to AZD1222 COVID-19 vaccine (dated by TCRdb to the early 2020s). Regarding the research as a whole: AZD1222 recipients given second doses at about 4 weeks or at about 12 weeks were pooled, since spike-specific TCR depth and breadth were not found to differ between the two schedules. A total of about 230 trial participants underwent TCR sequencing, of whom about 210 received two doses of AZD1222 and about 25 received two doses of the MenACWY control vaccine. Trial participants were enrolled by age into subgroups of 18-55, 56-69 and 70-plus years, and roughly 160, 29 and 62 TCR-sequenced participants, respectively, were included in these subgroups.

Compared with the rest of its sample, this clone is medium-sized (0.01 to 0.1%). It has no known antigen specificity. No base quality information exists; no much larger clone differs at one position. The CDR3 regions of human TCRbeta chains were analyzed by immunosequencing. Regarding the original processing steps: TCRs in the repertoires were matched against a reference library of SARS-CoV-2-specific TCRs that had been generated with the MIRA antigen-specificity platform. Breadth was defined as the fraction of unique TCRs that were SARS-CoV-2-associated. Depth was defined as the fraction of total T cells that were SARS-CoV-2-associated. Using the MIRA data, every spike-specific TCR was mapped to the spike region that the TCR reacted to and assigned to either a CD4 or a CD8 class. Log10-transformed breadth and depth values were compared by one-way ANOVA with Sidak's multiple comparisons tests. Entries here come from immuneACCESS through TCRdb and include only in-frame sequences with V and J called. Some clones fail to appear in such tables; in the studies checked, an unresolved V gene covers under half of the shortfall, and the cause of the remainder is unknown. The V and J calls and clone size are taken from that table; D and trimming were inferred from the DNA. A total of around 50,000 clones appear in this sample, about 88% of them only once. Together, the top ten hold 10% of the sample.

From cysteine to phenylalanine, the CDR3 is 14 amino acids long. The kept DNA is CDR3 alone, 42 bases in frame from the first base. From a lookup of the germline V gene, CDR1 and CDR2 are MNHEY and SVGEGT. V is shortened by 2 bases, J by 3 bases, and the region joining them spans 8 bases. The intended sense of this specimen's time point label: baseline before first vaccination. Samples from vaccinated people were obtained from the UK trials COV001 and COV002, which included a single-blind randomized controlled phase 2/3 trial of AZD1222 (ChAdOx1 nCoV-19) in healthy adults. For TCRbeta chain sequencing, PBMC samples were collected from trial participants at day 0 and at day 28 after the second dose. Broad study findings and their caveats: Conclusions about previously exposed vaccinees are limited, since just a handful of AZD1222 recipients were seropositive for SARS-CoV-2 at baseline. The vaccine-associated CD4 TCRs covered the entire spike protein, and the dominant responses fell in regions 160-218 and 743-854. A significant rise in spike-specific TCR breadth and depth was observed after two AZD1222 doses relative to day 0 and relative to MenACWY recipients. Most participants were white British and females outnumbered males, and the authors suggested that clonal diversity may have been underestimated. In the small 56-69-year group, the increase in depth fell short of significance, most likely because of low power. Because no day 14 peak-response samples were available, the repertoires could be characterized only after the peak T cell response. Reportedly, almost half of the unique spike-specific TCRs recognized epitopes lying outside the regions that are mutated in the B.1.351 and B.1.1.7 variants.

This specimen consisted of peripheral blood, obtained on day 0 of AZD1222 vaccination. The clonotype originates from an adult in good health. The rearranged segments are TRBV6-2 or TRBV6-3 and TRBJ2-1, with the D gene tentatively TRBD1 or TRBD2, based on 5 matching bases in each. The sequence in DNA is TGTGCCAGCAGTTACGATGGGGGCTACAATGAGCAGTTCTTC. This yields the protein CASSYDGGYNEQFF.